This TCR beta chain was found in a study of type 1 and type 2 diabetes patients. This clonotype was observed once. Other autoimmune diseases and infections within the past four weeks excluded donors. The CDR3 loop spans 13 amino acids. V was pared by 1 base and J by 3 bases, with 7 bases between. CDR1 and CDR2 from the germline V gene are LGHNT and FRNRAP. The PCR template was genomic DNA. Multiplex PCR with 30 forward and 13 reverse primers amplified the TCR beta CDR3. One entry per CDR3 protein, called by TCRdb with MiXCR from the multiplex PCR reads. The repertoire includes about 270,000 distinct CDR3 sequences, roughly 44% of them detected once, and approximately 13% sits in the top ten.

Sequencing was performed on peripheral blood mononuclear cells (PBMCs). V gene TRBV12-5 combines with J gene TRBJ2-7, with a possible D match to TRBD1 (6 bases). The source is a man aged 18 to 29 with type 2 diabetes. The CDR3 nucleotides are TGTGCTAGTGGTTTGGAGGGGGTCTACGAGCAGTACTTC. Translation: CASGLEGVYEQYF.